This TCR beta chain stems from a study of T-cell reconstitution after alpha-beta-depleted transplantation in children. This CDR3 is 12 amino acids long. V was shortened by 6 bases and J by 5 bases, with 11 bases between the two germline ends. Germline CDR1 is DFQATT and CDR2 is SNEGSKA (reference sequence). Unique molecular identifiers featured in how the TCRbeta library was prepared. Using its own MiXCR run on the PCR reads, TCRdb lists one record per CDR3 protein. The sample shows hundreds of thousands of distinct CDR3 sequences, 10% to 15% of them seen only once. This clonotype has at least ten counts. What it recognizes is unknown. Study outcomes and limitations: At one year after transplant, newly produced T cells mostly accounted for T-cell counts and diversity.

The V call is TRBV20-1, the J call TRBJ1-5; maybe TRBD1 (5 bases). This receptor was taken from a male patient under 18 who had a stem cell transplant for acute myeloid leukemia, so the T cells may come from the graft donor. Sequences were derived from PBMCs, mostly from graft donor cells, sampled 360 days after TCRalphabeta/CD19-depleted stem cell transplant. CDR3 DNA sequence: TGCAGTGCCAGAAGGGGTGATCAGCCCCAGCATTTT. It translates to CSARRGDQPQHF.